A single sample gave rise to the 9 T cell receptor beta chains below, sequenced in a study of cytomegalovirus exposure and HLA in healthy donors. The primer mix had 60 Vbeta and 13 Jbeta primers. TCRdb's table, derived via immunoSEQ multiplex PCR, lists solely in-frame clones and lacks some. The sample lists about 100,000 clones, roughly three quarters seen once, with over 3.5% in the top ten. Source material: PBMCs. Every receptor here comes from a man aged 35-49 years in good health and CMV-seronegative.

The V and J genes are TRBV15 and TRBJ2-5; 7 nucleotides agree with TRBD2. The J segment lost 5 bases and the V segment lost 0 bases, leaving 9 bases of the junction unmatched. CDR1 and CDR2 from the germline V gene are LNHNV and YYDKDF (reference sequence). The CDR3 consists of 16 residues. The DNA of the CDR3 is TGTGCCACCAGCAGAGATTTGCCCGGGGAGGGGGAGACCCAGTACTTC. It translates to CATSRDLPGEGETQYF.

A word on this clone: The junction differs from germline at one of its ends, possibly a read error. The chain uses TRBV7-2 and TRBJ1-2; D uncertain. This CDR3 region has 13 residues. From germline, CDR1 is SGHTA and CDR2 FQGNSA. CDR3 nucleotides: TGTGTCAGCAGCCCCGACATGGCCTATGGCTACACCTTC. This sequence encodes CVSSPDMAYGYTF.

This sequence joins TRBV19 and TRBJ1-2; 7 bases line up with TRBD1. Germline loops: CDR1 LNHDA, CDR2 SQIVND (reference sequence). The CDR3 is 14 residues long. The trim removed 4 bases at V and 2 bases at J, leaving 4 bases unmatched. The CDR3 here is CASSTSGGNYGYTF. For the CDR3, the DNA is TGTGCCAGTAGTACCTCAGGGGGAAACTATGGCTACACCTTC.

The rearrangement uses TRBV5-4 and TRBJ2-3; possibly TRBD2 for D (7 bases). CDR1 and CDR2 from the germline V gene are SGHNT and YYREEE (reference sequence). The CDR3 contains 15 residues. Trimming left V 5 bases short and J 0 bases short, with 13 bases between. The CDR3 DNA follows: TGTGCCAGCAGGGAAGGGGGGGCTAGCACAGATACGCAGTATTTT. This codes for CASREGGASTDTQYF.

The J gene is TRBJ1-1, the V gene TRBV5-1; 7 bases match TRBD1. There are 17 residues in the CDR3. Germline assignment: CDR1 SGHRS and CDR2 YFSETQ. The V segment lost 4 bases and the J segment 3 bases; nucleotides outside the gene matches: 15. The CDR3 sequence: CASSRIVADRAHTEAFF. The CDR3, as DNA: TGCGCCAGCAGCCGTATAGTAGCTGACAGGGCTCACACTGAAGCTTTCTTT.

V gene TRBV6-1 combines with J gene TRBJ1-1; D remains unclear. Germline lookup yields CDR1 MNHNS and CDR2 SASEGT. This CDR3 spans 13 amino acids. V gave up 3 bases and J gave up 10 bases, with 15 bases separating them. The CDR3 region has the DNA TGTGCCAGCAGTGATTCGGGAAGCACTCGAGCTTTCTTT. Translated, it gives CASSDSGSTRAFF.

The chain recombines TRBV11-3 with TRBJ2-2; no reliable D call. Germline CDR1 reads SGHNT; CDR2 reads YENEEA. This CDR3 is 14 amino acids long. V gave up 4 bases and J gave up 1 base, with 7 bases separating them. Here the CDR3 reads CASSWAGNTGELFF. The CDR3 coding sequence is TGTGCCAGCAGCTGGGCAGGGAACACCGGGGAGCTGTTTTTT.

CDR3 sequence reads: CASSITGGNQPQHF. CDR3 coding DNA: TGCGCCAGCAGCATTACAGGGGGCAATCAGCCCCAGCATTTT. This sequence joins TRBV5-1 and TRBJ1-5; 7 bases are shared with TRBD1. After removal of 4 bases from V and 2 bases from J, the junction contained 3 bases not matched to a gene. This CDR3 has 14 amino acids. Germline CDR1 and CDR2: SGHRS and YFSETQ.

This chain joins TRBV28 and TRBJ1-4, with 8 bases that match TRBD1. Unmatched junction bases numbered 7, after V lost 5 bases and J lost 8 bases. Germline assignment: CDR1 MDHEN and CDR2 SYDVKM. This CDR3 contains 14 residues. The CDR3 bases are TGTGCCAGCAGTGGCCGGACAGGGAGAGAAAAACTGTTTTTT. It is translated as CASSGRTGREKLFF.